This is a list of T cell receptor beta chains from one sample in a study of OX40 agonist ivuxolimab in advanced cancers. The method was immunoSEQ multiplex PCR; TCRdb's version includes in-frame clones alone and lacks a portion of them. The data contain about 120,000 clones, more than 80% of them seen just once; the ten biggest clones take up around 0.57%. The sequencing used CD4+ or CD8+ T cells sorted from blood, collected in a trial of the OX40 agonist ivuxolimab. These receptors all come from an adult with an advanced solid tumor such as melanoma, head and neck, liver or kidney cancer. The CDR3 runs from the conserved cysteine through the conserved F or W. Fields, in order: J gene, V gene, clone size, D gene, CDR3 protein, CDR3 DNA. The D gene is left open where the match is weak. Clone size, where shown, is once, few, many, or a class for clones that have expanded.

J gene: TRBJ2-7
V gene: TRBV28
clone size: .
D gene: TRBD1
CDR3 protein: CASRGQAYEQYF
CDR3 DNA: TGTGCCAGCAGGGGACAGGCCTACGAGCAGTACTTC

J gene: TRBJ1-6
V gene: TRBV28
clone size: .
D gene: .
CDR3 protein: CASSPGDLQDNSPLHF
CDR3 DNA: TGTGCCAGCAGTCCAGGGGACCTACAGGATAATTCACCCCTCCACTTT

J gene: TRBJ1-2
V gene: TRBV30
clone size: .
D gene: TRBD1
CDR3 protein: CAWTGGYGYTF
CDR3 DNA: TGTGCCTGGACAGGGGGCTATGGCTACACCTTC

J gene: TRBJ2-7
V gene: TRBV6-6
clone size: .
D gene: .
CDR3 protein: CASSYSGRYEQYF
CDR3 DNA: TGTGCCAGCAGTTACTCTGGACGGTACGAGCAGTACTTC

J gene: TRBJ2-5
V gene: TRBV14
clone size: .
D gene: .
CDR3 protein: CASSQARQSPRYF
CDR3 DNA: TGTGCCAGCAGCCAAGCCCGTCAGTCCCCCCGGTACTTC

J gene: TRBJ1-2
V gene: TRBV4-1
clone size: .
D gene: .
CDR3 protein: CASRPDNWDGYTF
CDR3 DNA: TGCGCCAGCAGACCAGATAACTGGGATGGCTACACCTTC

J gene: TRBJ2-3
V gene: TRBV7-2
clone size: .
D gene: .
CDR3 protein: CASSLGRRTDTQYF
CDR3 DNA: TGTGCCAGCAGCTTGGGCCGGCGCACAGATACGCAGTATTTT

J gene: TRBJ1-5
V gene: TRBV7-2
clone size: .
D gene: .
CDR3 protein: CASSSAGINQPQHF
CDR3 DNA: TGTGCCAGCAGCTCGGCAGGGATCAATCAGCCCCAGCATTTT

J gene: TRBJ1-3
V gene: TRBV9
clone size: .
D gene: .
CDR3 protein: CASSSLRGAGNTIYF
CDR3 DNA: TGTGCCAGCAGCTCACTCAGGGGAGCTGGAAACACCATATATTTT

J gene: TRBJ2-2
V gene: TRBV7-3
clone size: .
D gene: .
CDR3 protein: CASSFGRNTGELFF
CDR3 DNA: TGTGCCAGCAGCTTTGGGCGGAACACCGGGGAGCTGTTTTTT

J gene: TRBJ1-3
V gene: TRBV27
clone size: .
D gene: .
CDR3 protein: CASSLQGLSGNTIYF
CDR3 DNA: TGTGCCAGCAGTCTCCAGGGATTATCTGGAAACACCATATATTTT

J gene: TRBJ1-2
V gene: TRBV6-5
clone size: .
D gene: .
CDR3 protein: CASSYSGRGYGYTF
CDR3 DNA: TGTGCCAGCAGTTACTCGGGACGGGGCTATGGCTACACCTTC

J gene: TRBJ1-5
V gene: TRBV19
clone size: once
D gene: TRBD1
CDR3 protein: CASERQGDNQPQHF
CDR3 DNA: TGTGCCAGTGAAAGACAGGGAGACAATCAGCCCCAGCATTTT

J gene: TRBJ1-2
V gene: TRBV29-1
clone size: .
D gene: .
CDR3 protein: CSVDTGTPYGYTF
CDR3 DNA: TGCAGCGTTGATACCGGGACTCCCTATGGCTACACCTTC

J gene: TRBJ2-7
V gene: TRBV28
clone size: .
D gene: TRBD1
CDR3 protein: CASSILPGTGGAQYF
CDR3 DNA: TGTGCCAGCAGTATCCTACCCGGGACAGGGGGCGCTCAGTACTTC

J gene: TRBJ1-1
V gene: TRBV19
clone size: .
D gene: TRBD1
CDR3 protein: CASQGQGAEAFF
CDR3 DNA: TGTGCCAGTCAGGGACAGGGCGCTGAAGCTTTCTTT

J gene: TRBJ1-1
V gene: TRBV2
clone size: .
D gene: .
CDR3 protein: CASVGGRVNTEAFF
CDR3 DNA: TGTGCCAGCGTTGGGGGCAGGGTGAACACTGAAGCTTTCTTT

J gene: TRBJ2-1
V gene: TRBV7-9
clone size: .
D gene: TRBD2
CDR3 protein: CASSSSGGAHEQFF
CDR3 DNA: TGTGCCAGCAGCTCTAGCGGGGGGGCCCATGAGCAGTTCTTC

J gene: TRBJ1-5
V gene: TRBV28
clone size: .
D gene: .
CDR3 protein: CASSLGQYNQPQHF
CDR3 DNA: TGTGCCAGCAGTTTGGGCCAGTACAATCAGCCCCAGCATTTT

J gene: TRBJ2-1
V gene: TRBV28
clone size: .
D gene: TRBD1
CDR3 protein: CASSLWDRGVNEQFF
CDR3 DNA: TGTGCCAGCAGTTTATGGGACAGGGGGGTCAATGAGCAGTTCTTC

J gene: TRBJ1-1
V gene: TRBV7-2
clone size: .
D gene: .
CDR3 protein: CASSLAIGDGAFF
CDR3 DNA: TGTGCCAGCAGCTTAGCTATCGGGGACGGAGCTTTCTTT

J gene: TRBJ1-2
V gene: TRBV18
clone size: few
D gene: .
CDR3 protein: CASSPREGRYGYTF
CDR3 DNA: TGTGCCAGCTCACCACGGGAAGGGAGGTATGGCTACACCTTC

J gene: TRBJ2-7
V gene: TRBV9
clone size: .
D gene: TRBD1
CDR3 protein: CASSVDRGVYEQYF
CDR3 DNA: TGTGCCAGCAGCGTAGACAGGGGAGTCTACGAGCAGTACTTC

J gene: TRBJ1-3
V gene: TRBV5-1
clone size: .
D gene: .
CDR3 protein: CASSLDGVGSGNTIYF
CDR3 DNA: TGCGCCAGCAGCTTGGACGGTGTGGGCTCTGGAAACACCATATATTTT

J gene: TRBJ2-6
V gene: TRBV30
clone size: .
D gene: .
CDR3 protein: CALGSGANVLTF
CDR3 DNA: TGTGCCCTCGGGTCGGGGGCCAACGTCCTGACTTTC

J gene: TRBJ2-1
V gene: TRBV6-6
clone size: .
D gene: .
CDR3 protein: CASSSGSNEQFF
CDR3 DNA: TGTGCCAGCAGTTCCGGGTCCAATGAGCAGTTCTTC

J gene: TRBJ1-2
V gene: TRBV28
clone size: once
D gene: TRBD1
CDR3 protein: CASRGQGAEGYTF
CDR3 DNA: TGTGCCAGCAGGGGACAGGGGGCGGAGGGCTACACCTTC

J gene: TRBJ2-1
V gene: TRBV7-2
clone size: .
D gene: .
CDR3 protein: CASSFYNEQFF
CDR3 DNA: TGTGCCAGCAGCTTTTACAATGAGCAGTTCTTC

J gene: TRBJ2-2
V gene: TRBV9
clone size: .
D gene: TRBD1
CDR3 protein: CASRRQGADTGELFF
CDR3 DNA: TGTGCCAGCAGACGACAGGGGGCCGACACCGGGGAGCTGTTTTTT

J gene: TRBJ1-2
V gene: TRBV29-1
clone size: .
D gene: .
CDR3 protein: CSVVLQGGNGYTF
CDR3 DNA: TGCAGCGTTGTCCTCCAGGGCGGGAATGGCTACACCTTC

J gene: TRBJ2-2
V gene: TRBV18
clone size: .
D gene: TRBD1
CDR3 protein: CASSPPGQTGELFF
CDR3 DNA: TGTGCCAGCTCACCGCCGGGACAGACCGGGGAGCTGTTTTTT

J gene: TRBJ1-4
V gene: TRBV30
clone size: .
D gene: TRBD1
CDR3 protein: CAGFQPQGGFATNEKLFF
CDR3 DNA: TGTGCCGGGTTTCAACCCCAGGGGGGATTTGCAACTAATGAAAAACTGTTTTTT

J gene: TRBJ1-1
V gene: TRBV11-2
clone size: .
D gene: .
CDR3 protein: CASSLELANTEAFF
CDR3 DNA: TGTGCCAGCAGCTTAGAGTTGGCGAACACTGAAGCTTTCTTT